The T cell receptor beta chain under discussion was sequenced for a study of T cells after posttransplantation cyclophosphamide. Assay: immunoSEQ multiplex PCR; the TCRdb copy retains only in-frame clones and omits some. The sample lists under 8,000 clones, roughly 94% occurring once. Study conclusions and caveats: Skin or GI-infiltrating T cells shared few TRB sequences with blood. Donor-recipient repertoire similarity was low at 1-2 months, rising over year one. After PTCy, TRB diversity resembled that of CNI/methotrexate controls.

Cyclophosphamide on days +3 and +4 followed busulfan-fludarabine conditioning and a marrow graft. With respect to this clone: The antigen is undetermined.

CDR1 is ENHRY and CDR2 is SYGVKD in the germline V gene. CDR3 length: 12 residues. Trimming removed 6 bases from V and 4 bases from J, with 7 bases in between. This receptor was identified in a female patient aged 50-59 years who received an allogeneic stem cell transplant from a related donor, was CMV-positive, and had no GVHD. Some T cells may possibly be graft donor cells. The material sequenced was PBMCs, taken 1404 days after allogeneic stem cell transplant with posttransplant cyclophosphamide. This chain links TRBV10-3 with TRBJ1-5; D is perhaps TRBD1 (5 bases). This CDR3 is CAIRTDNQPQHF. The DNA of the CDR3 is TGTGCCATCAGGACAGATAATCAGCCCCAGCATTTT.